Reported below is one T cell receptor (beta chain). Repertoires were generated with immunoSEQ multiplex PCR, while TCRdb's copy carries only in-frame clones and drops some. The sample lists about 100,000 clones, just under 85% seen once, with roughly 19% in the top ten. The CDR3 is made up of 13 amino acids. Trimming pared 3 bases from V and 5 bases from J, leaving 8 bases between. Per germline, CDR1 ENHRY and CDR2 SYGVKD. These data originate in a study of control samples from healthy donors and cancer patients. The sample comprised blood. The V call is TRBV10-3, the J call TRBJ2-1; no firm D call. The sequence came from a young man in good health. The CDR3 protein is CAISEGPDNEQFF. The CDR3, as DNA: TGTGCCATCAGTGAAGGGCCTGACAATGAGCAGTTCTTC.